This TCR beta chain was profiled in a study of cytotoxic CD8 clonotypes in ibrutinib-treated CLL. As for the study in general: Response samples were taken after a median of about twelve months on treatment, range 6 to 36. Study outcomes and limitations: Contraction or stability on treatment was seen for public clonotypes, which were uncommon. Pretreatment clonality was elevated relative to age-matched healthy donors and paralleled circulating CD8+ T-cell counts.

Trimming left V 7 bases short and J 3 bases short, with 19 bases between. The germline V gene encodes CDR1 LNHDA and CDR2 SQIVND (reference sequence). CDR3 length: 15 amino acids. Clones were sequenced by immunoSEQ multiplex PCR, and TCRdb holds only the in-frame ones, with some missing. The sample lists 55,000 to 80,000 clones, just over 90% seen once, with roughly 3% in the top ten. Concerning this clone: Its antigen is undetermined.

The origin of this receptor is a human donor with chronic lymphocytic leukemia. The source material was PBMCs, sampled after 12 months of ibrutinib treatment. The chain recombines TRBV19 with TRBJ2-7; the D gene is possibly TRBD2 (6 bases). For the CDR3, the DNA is TGTGCCAGTAAGGAGGGCTCCGACCTCTACTACGAGCAGTACTTC. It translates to CASKEGSDLYYEQYF.